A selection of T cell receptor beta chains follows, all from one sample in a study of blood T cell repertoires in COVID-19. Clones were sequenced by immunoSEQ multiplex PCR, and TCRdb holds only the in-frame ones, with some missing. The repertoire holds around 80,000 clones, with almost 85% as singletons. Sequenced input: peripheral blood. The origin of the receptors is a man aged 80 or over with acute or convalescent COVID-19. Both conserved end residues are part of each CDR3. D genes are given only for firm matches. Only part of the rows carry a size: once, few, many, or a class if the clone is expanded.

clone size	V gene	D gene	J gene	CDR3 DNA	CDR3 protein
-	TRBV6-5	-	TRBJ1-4	TGTGCCAGCAGTTACTACAGGACGAATGAAAAACTGTTTTTT	CASSYYRTNEKLFF
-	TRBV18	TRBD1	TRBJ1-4	TGTGCCAGCTCACCACCGGAGGGCTCCGGGACAGGGTCCCGAAAACTGTTTTTT	CASSPPEGSGTGSRKLFF
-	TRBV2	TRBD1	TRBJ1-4	TGTGCCAGCAGCTTAGGACAGGGGAATGAAAAACTGTTTTTT	CASSLGQGNEKLFF
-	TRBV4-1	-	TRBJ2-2	TGCGCCAGCAGCCATGCACATCAAGGGGTCACCGGGGAGCTGTTTTTT	CASSHAHQGVTGELFF
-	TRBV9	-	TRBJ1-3	TGTGCCAGCAGCGTGGGGGAGGCTGGAAACACCATATATTTT	CASSVGEAGNTIYF
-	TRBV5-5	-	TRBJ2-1	TGTGCCAGCAGTAGACTCCCAAGCCATGAGCAGTTCTTC	CASSRLPSHEQFF
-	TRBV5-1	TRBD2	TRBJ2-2	TGCGCCAGCAGCTCACGGACTCGCGGGGGGGCCGGGGAGCTGTTTTTT	CASSSRTRGGAGELFF
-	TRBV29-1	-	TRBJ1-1	TGCAGCGTGGGGGGGGCAGGACGGACGATGAACACTGAAGCTTTCTTT	CSVGGAGRTMNTEAFF
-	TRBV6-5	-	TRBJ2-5	TGTGCCGTAAGTGTTAGGCCGGGAGAGACCCAGTACTTC	CAVSVRPGETQYF
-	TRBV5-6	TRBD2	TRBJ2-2	TGTGCCAGCAGGGCGACTAGCGGGGTGTACACCGGGGAGCTGTTTTTT	CASRATSGVYTGELFF
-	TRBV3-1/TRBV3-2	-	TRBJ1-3	TGTGCCAGCAGCCATCGACAGGCGAGCTCTGGAAACACCATATATTTT	CASSHRQASSGNTIYF
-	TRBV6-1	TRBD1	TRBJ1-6	TGTGCCAGCAGTGAATGGGGGACAGGGGGCCGCTCCTATAATTCACCCCTCCACTTT	CASSEWGTGGRSYNSPLHF
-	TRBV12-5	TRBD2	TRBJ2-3	TGTGCTAGTGGTTTGGCCGGACTAGTCACAGATACGCAGTATTTT	CASGLAGLVTDTQYF
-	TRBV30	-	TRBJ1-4	TGTGCCTGGAGCCGGGTTGAAAAACTGTTTTTT	CAWSRVEKLFF
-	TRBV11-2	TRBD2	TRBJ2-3	TGTGCCAGCAGCCGGACTAGCGGGGTCAGGACAGATACGCAGTATTTT	CASSRTSGVRTDTQYF
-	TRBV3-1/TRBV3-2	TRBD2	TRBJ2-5	TGTGCCAGCAGCCGGGATGACGGGACTAGAGGGGAGACCCAGTACTTC	CASSRDDGTRGETQYF
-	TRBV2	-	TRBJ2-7	TGTGCCAGCAGTGGGACTAACCTCTACGAGCAGTACTTC	CASSGTNLYEQYF
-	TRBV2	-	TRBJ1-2	TGTGCCAGGGGAACAGGGAACAACTATGGCTACACCTTC	CARGTGNNYGYTF
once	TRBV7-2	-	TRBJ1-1	TGTGCCAGCAGCTTAGCGCGGGGCAGGGGAGGGACTGAAGCTTTCTTT	CASSLARGRGGTEAFF
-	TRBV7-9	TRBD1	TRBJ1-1	TGTGCCAGCAGCGGGGACAGGGGAGCCACTGAAGCTTTCTTT	CASSGDRGATEAFF
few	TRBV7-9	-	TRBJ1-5	TGTGCCAGCAGCTTACAGGGGAGCAATCAGCCCCAGCATTTT	CASSLQGSNQPQHF
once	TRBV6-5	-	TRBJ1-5	TGTGCCAGCAGAGCTGGGAGGATTCAGCCCCAGCATTTT	CASRAGRIQPQHF
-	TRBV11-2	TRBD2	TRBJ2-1	TGTGCCAGCAGCTTAGCTGGGTCGGCTAGCGGGGGTCTCTACAATGAGCAGTTCTTC	CASSLAGSASGGLYNEQFF
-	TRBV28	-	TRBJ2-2	TGTGCCAGCCGCGGGAACACCGGGGAGCTGTTTTTT	CASRGNTGELFF
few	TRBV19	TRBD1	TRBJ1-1	TGTGCCAGTAGTAAATGGACAGGAGGGAACACTGAAGCTTTCTTT	CASSKWTGGNTEAFF
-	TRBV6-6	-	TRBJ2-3	TGTGCCAGCAGTCCGGGCACAGATACGCAGTATTTT	CASSPGTDTQYF
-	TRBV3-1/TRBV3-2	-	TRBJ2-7	TGTGCCAGCAGCCAAGACTGGACAACCGTGCGTGAGCAGTACTTC	CASSQDWTTVREQYF
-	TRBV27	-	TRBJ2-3	TGTGCCAGCAGGACCGTGTCGGGGTTTAGCACAGATACGCAGTATTTT	CASRTVSGFSTDTQYF
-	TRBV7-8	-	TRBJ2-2	TGTGCCAGCAGCTTAGTTGGGAGGACCGGGGAGCTGTTTTTT	CASSLVGRTGELFF
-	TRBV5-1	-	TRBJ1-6	TGCGCCAGCAAATACGCGGACACCGATTCACCCCTCCACTTT	CASKYADTDSPLHF
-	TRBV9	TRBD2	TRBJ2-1	TGTGCCAGCAGCGTAGGCCCCTCGACTAGCGGGGGGGCGGTTGAGCAGTTCTTC	CASSVGPSTSGGAVEQFF
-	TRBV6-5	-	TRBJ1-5	TGTGCCAGCAGAGGCGGTAGCAATCAGCCCCAGCATTTT	CASRGGSNQPQHF
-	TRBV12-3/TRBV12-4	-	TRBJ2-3	TGTGCCAGCAGTTTTCCGGGCACAGATACGCAGTATTTT	CASSFPGTDTQYF
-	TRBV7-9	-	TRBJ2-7	TGTGCCAGCAGCTTAGGGGTACAGGGTGGATACGAGCAGTACTTC	CASSLGVQGGYEQYF
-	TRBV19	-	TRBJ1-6	TGTGCCAGTAGTACCTTAAACGGGGATAATTCACCCCTCCACTTT	CASSTLNGDNSPLHF
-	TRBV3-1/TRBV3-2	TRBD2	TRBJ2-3	TGTGCCAGCAGCCCTTATATAGCGGGGGCCGGCACAGATACGCAGTATTTT	CASSPYIAGAGTDTQYF
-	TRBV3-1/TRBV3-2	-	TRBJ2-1	TGTGCCAGCAGCCCGCGACAGGGGAGGGGGAATGAGCAGTTCTTC	CASSPRQGRGNEQFF
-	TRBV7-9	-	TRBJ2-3	TGTGCCAGCAGCTTAAACAGTCAAGGCTCAGATACGCAGTATTTT	CASSLNSQGSDTQYF
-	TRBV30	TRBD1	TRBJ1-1	TGTGCCTGGAGTAATCACAGGGGATCGGGGCCTTTCTTT	CAWSNHRGSGPFF
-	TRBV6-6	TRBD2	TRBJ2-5	TGTGCCAGCAGTCGCCTGACTAGCGGGGAAGAGACCCAGTACTTC	CASSRLTSGEETQYF